The 10 T cell receptor beta chains below come from one sample, sequenced in a study of Ad26.COV2.S vaccination and SARS-CoV-2 variants. Specified treatment: 19 received Ad26.COV2.S at low or high dose, single or two shots; about 5 received placebo; per-sample allocation not given. Repertoires come from day 63 after the first vaccine or placebo injection. The protocol was immunoSEQ multiplex PCR, while the TCRdb copy is restricted to in-frame clones and leaves out a portion. The sample records around 370,000 clones, 85% being singletons. The sample consisted of peripheral blood, taken in a trial of Ad26.COV2.S vaccine versus placebo. These receptor sequences come from a person between 18 and 59 years old who received the Ad26.COV2.S COVID-19 vaccine or a placebo.

The CDR3 protein is CASRGLSLGTDTQYF. The DNA for the CDR3 is TGTGCCAGCAGAGGGCTAAGTTTGGGCACAGATACGCAGTATTTT. The V gene is TRBV6-5, the J gene TRBJ2-3; the D is unclear. CDR1 and CDR2 (germline): MNHEY, SVGAGI. This CDR3 contains 15 residues. The V gene lost 6 bases and the J gene lost 1 base, with 14 bases spanning the gap.

V and J are TRBV19 and TRBJ1-1; 7 nucleotides agree with TRBD1. Germline V lookup: CDR1 LNHDA, CDR2 SQIVND (reference sequence). With V trimmed by 4 bases and J by 0 bases, 5 bases remained unmatched. The CDR3 length is 15 residues. As DNA, the CDR3 is TGTGCCAGTAGTAACCGACAGGGCTTGAACACTGAAGCTTTCTTT. Its protein is CASSNRQGLNTEAFF. The full variable domain, in which reference TRBV19 and TRBJ1-1 provide the parts outside the CDR3, is DGGITQSPKYLFRKEGQNVTLSCEQNLNHDAMYWYRQDPGQGLRLIYYSQIVNDFQKGDIAEGYSVSREKKESFPLTVTSAQKNPTAFYLCASSNRQGLNTEAFFGQGTRLTVV.

The chain joins TRBV24-1 to TRBJ2-3; D not resolved. CDR3 length equals 11 residues. V dropped 8 bases and J dropped 3 bases, with 5 bases sitting between them. Germline values: CDR1 KGHDR, CDR2 SFDVKD. Here the CDR3 DNA reads TGTGCCACCACCATTACAGATACGCAGTATTTT. It yields the protein CATTITDTQYF.

The chain uses TRBV7-9 and TRBJ2-5; 8 positions agree with TRBD1. With V trimmed by 5 bases and J by 4 bases, 6 bases remained unmatched. The CDR3 extends over 14 amino acids. Germline loops: CDR1 SEHNR, CDR2 FQNEAQ (reference sequence). CDR3 sequence: CASSTGQGGETQYF. CDR3 DNA sequence: TGTGCCAGCAGCACCGGACAGGGTGGAGAGACCCAGTACTTC. Supplemented by reference TRBV7-9 and TRBJ2-5, the full variable domain reads DTGVSQNPRHKITKRGQNVTFRCDPISEHNRLYWYRQTLGQGPEFLTYFQNEAQLEKSRLLSDRFSAERPKGSFSTLEIQRTEQGDSAMYLCASSTGQGGETQYFGPGTRLLVL.

V usage is TRBV4-1 and J usage is TRBJ1-2; tentatively, D is TRBD1 (5 bases). V lost 1 base and J lost 1, with 10 bases in between. CDR3 size: 15 residues. Per germline, CDR1 MGHRA and CDR2 YSYEKL. The CDR3 coding sequence is TGCGCCAGCAGCCAAGTCCCGGGGGATAACTATGGCTACACCTTC. Residues: CASSQVPGDNYGYTF.

This chain connects TRBV3-1 (or the pseudogene TRBV3-2) to TRBJ1-2; D possibly corresponds to TRBD1 (5 bases). V shed 2 bases and J shed 2 bases, with 18 bases lying between them. There are 17 residues in the CDR3. CDR1 and CDR2 from the germline V gene are LGHDT and YNNKEL (reference sequence). The CDR3 DNA follows: TGTGCCAGCAGCCAAAAGTACTCCGGGACTCAGAACTATGGCTACACCTTC. Protein product: CASSQKYSGTQNYGYTF.

CDR3 sequence (DNA): TGTGCCAGCAGCGTAGGGGACAATAGCAATCAGCCCCAGCATTTT. Its translation: CASSVGDNSNQPQHF. This chain joins TRBV9 and TRBJ1-5; perhaps TRBD1 as D (6 bases). This CDR3 is built from 15 residues. V shed 0 bases and J shed 0 bases, with 7 bases lying between them. From germline, CDR1 is SGDLS and CDR2 YYNGEE.

V and J are TRBV9 and TRBJ2-7; TRBD1 might be the D (6 bases). Germline CDR1 reads SGDLS; CDR2 reads YYNGEE. The ends were cut back, 4 bases at V and 0 bases at J, with 14 bases in the middle. This CDR3 spans 15 amino acids. The CDR3 coding sequence is TGTGCCAGCAGCCGACAGGTAGGAGGCTCCTACGAGCAGTACTTC. Translating it yields CASSRQVGGSYEQYF.

J is TRBJ2-7 and V is TRBV7-9; the D gene is possibly TRBD1 (5 bases). The CDR3 contains 14 residues. CDR1 and CDR2 (germline): SEHNR, FQNEAQ (reference sequence). With 5 bases removed from V and 0 bases from J, the gap between germline ends came to 11 bases. CDR3 in amino acids: CASSPDTSSYEQYF. For the CDR3, the DNA is TGTGCCAGCAGCCCGGACACCAGCTCCTACGAGCAGTACTTC.

The chain couples TRBV7-6 to TRBJ2-5; the D gene is possibly TRBD1 (5 bases). Between the trimmed V and J ends, which lost 7 bases and 5 bases, there was a span of 17 bases. CDR1 is SGHVS, CDR2 FNYEAQ, per germline. This CDR3 spans 14 amino acids. The CDR3 sequence: CASTEASGRETQYF. CDR3 in DNA: TGTGCCAGCACCGAAGCCTCAGGGCGGGAGACCCAGTACTTC.